This T cell receptor (beta chain) was sequenced during a study of CD8 T cells in Susac syndrome. Trimming shortened V by 5 bases and J by 5 bases, and 10 bases separated the two germline ends. Germline CDR1 SQVTM, CDR2 ANQGSEA. The CDR3 runs to 11 residues. Comments on this clonotype: What it recognizes is unknown.

When the RNA was reverse transcribed, random hexamers were used with an input of 0.5 to 1 ug. One entry per CDR3 protein results from TCRdb running MiXCR on the immunoSEQ multiplex PCR reads. The sample includes 150,000 to 200,000 distinct CDR3 sequences, approximately 92% of them seen just once. Study outcomes and limitations: The study recognized that its TCR sequencing and HLA analysis covered a relatively small number of individuals.

This chain connects TRBV29-1 to TRBJ2-7, with a possible D match to TRBD1 (5 bases). This receptor was taken from a human donor in good health. Material for sequencing was CD4+ T cells from PBMCs. In nucleotides, the CDR3 is TGCAGCGTTCAGGGTTTACACGAGCAGTACTTC. As protein: CSVQGLHEQYF.